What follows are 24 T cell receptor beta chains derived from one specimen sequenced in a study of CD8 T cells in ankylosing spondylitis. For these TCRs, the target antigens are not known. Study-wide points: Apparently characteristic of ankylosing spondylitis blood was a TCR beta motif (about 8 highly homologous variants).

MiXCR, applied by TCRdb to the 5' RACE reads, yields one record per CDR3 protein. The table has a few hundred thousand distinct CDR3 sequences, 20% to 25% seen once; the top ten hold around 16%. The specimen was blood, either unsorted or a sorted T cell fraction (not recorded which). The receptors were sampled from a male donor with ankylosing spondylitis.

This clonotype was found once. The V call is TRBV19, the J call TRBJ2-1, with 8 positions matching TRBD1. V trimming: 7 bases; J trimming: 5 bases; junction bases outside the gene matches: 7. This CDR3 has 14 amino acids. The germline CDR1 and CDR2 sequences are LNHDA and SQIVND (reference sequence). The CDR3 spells CASTRTGRHNEQFF. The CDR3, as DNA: TGTGCCAGTACCCGGACAGGGAGGCACAATGAGCAGTTCTTC.

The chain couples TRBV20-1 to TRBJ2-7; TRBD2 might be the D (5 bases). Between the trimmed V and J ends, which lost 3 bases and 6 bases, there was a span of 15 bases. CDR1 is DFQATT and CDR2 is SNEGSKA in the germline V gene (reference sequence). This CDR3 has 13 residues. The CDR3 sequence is CSARTPGRGEQYF. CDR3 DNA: TGCAGTGCTAGGACCCCTGGTCGGGGCGAGCAGTACTTC.

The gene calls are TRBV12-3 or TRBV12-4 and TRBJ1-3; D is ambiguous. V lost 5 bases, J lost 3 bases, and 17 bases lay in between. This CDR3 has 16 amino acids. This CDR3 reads CASSQLSVDLGNTIYF. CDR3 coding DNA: TGTGCCAGCAGTCAACTTTCCGTGGATCTTGGAAACACCATATATTTT.

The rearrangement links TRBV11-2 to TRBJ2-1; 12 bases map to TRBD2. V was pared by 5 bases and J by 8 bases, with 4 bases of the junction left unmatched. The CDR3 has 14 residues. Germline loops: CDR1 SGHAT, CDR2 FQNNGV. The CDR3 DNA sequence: TGTGCCAGCAGCAGACTAGCGGGAGTCCATGAGCAGTTCTTC. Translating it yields CASSRLAGVHEQFF.

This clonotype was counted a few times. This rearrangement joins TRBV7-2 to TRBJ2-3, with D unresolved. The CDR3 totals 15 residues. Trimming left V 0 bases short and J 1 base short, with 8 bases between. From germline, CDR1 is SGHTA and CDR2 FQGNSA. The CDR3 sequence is CASSLAGKRTDTQYF. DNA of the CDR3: TGTGCCAGCAGCTTAGCGGGAAAACGCACAGATACGCAGTATTTT. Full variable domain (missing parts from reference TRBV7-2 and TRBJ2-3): GAGVSQSPSNKVTEKGKDVELRCDPISGHTALYWYRQSLGQGLEFLIYFQGNSAPDKSGLPSDRFSAERTGGSVSTLTIQRTQQEDSAVYLCASSLAGKRTDTQYFGPGTRLTVL.

The chain's CDR3 is CASSAASGTDTQYF. The CDR3 DNA follows: TGTGCCAGCAGTGCGGCTAGCGGCACAGATACGCAGTATTTT. The chain combines TRBV6-1 with TRBJ2-3; weak D call: TRBD2 (6 bases). V was pared by 4 bases and J by 1 base, with 9 bases between. Germline CDR1 is MNHNS and CDR2 is SASEGT. CDR3 length: 14 amino acids.

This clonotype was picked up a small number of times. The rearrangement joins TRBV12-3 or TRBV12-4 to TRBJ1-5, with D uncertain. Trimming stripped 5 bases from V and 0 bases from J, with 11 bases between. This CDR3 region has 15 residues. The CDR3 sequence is CASSLTKGSNQPQHF. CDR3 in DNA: TGTGCCAGCAGTCTCACAAAGGGTAGCAATCAGCCCCAGCATTTT.

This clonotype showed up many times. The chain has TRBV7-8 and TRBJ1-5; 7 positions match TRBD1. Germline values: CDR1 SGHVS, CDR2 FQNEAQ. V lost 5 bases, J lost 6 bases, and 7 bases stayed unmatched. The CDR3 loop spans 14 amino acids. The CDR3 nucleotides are TGTGCCAGCAGCCACAGGGGCAGGGGTCAGCCCCAGCATTTT. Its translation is CASSHRGRGQPQHF. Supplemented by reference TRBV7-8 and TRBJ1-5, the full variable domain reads GAGVSQSPRYKVAKRGQDVALRCDPISGHVSLFWYQQALGQGPEFLTYFQNEAQLDKSGLPSDRFFAERPEGSVSTLKIQRTQQEDSAVYLCASSHRGRGQPQHFGDGTRLSIL.

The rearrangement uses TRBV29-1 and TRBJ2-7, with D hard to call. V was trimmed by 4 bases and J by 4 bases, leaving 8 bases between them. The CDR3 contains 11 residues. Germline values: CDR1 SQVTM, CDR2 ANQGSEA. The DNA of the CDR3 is TGCAGCGTTGGTACGCGATACGAGCAGTACTTC. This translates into CSVGTRYEQYF.

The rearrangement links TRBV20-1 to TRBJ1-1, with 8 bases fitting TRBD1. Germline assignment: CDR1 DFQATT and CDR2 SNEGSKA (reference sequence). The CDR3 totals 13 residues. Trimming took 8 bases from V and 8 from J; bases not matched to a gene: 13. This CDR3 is CSRQSGGLTEAFF. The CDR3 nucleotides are TGCAGTCGTCAGTCAGGGGGCCTTACCGAAGCTTTCTTT.

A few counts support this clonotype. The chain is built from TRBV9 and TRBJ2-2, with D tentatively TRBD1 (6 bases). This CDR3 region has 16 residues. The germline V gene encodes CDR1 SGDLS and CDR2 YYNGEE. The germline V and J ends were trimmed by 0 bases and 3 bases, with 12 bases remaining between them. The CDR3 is CASSVDVGGDTGELFF. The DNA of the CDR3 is TGTGCCAGCAGCGTAGACGTAGGGGGAGACACCGGGGAGCTGTTTTTT. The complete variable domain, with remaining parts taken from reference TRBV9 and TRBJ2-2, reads DSGVTQTPKHLITATGQRVTLRCSPRSGDLSVYWYQQSLDQGLQFLIQYYNGEERAKGNILERFSAQQFPDLHSELNLSSLELGDSALYFCASSVDVGGDTGELFFGEGSRLTVL.

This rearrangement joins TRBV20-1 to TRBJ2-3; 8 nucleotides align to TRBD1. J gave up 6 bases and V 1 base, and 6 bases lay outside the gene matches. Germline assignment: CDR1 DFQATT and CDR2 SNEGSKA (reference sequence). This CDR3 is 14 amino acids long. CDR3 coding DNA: TGCAGTGCTAGAGGAGGTTGGACAGGGGATACGCAGTATTTT. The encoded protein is CSARGGWTGDTQYF.

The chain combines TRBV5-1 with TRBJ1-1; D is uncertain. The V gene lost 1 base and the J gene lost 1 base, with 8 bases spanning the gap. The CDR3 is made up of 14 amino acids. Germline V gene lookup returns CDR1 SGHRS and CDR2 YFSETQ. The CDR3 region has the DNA TGCGCCAGCAGCTTGCTGAGGGAGAACACTGAAGCTTTCTTT. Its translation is CASSLLRENTEAFF.

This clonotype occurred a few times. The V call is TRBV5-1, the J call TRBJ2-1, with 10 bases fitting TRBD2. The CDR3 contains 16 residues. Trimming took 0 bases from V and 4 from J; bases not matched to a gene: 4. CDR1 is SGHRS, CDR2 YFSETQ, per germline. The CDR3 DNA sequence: TGCGCCAGCAGCTTGGGAGCGGGAGGGGAATACAATGAGCAGTTCTTC. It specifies CASSLGAGGEYNEQFF.

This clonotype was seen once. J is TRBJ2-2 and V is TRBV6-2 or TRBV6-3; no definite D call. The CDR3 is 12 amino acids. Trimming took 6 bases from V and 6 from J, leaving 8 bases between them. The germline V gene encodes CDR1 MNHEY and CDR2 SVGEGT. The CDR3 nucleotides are TGTGCCAGCAGAAGTATCTCCGGGGAGCTGTTTTTT. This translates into CASRSISGELFF.

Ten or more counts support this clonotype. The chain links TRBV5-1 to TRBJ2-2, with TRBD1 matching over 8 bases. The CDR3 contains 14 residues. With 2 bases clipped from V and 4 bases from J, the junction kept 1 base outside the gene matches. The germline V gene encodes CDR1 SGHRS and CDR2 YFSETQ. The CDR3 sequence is CASSFGQGTGELFF. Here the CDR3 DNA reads TGCGCCAGCAGCTTTGGACAGGGCACCGGGGAGCTGTTTTTT.

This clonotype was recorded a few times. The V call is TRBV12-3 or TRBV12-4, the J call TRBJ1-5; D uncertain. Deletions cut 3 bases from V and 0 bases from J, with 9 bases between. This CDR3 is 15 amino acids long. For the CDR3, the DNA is TGTGCCAGCAGTTTTGGAAAGCTTAGCAATCAGCCCCAGCATTTT. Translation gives CASSFGKLSNQPQHF.

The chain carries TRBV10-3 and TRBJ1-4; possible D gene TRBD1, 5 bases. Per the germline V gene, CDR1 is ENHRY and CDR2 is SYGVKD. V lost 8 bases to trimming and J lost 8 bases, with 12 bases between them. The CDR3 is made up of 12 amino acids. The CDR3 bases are TGTGCCATCGGGCAGGGCAACGAAAAACTGTTTTTT. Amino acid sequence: CAIGQGNEKLFF.

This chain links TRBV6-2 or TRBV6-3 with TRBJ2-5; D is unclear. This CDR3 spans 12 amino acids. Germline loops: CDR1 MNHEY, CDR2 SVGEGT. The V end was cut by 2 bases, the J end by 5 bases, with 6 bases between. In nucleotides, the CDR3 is TGTGCCAGCAGTTACATACGGGAGACCCAGTACTTC. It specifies CASSYIRETQYF.

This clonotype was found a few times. The CDR3 loop is CASSYNRDGSYLGGYTF. The CDR3 DNA reads TGTGCCAGCAGTTATAATCGGGACGGAAGCTACTTGGGTGGCTACACCTTC. The V and J genes are TRBV6-5 and TRBJ1-2, with a tentative D call TRBD1 (5 bases). With 3 bases removed from V and 7 bases from J, the gap between germline ends came to 24 bases. This CDR3 spans 17 amino acids. The germline CDR1 and CDR2 sequences are MNHEY and SVGAGI.

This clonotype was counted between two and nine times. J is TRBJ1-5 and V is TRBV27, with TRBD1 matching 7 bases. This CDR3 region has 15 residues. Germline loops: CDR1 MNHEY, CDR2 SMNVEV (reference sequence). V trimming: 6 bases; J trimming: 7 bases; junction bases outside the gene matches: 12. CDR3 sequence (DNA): TGTGCCAGCAGCCCACAGGGGACCGTCGGGCAGCCCCAGCATTTT. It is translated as CASSPQGTVGQPQHF.

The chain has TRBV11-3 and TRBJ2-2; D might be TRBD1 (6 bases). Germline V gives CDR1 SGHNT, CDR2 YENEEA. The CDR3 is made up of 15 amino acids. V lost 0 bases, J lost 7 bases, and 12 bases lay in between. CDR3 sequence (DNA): TGTGCCAGCAGCTTAGAAGTGGGGGCCGGCGGGGAGCTGTTTTTT. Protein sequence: CASSLEVGAGGELFF.

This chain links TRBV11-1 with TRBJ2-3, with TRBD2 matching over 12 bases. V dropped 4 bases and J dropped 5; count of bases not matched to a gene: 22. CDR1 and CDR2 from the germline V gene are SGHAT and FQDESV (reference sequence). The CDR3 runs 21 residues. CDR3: CASSSRGGTGLAGSSKDTQYF. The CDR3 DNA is TGTGCCAGCAGCTCCCGGGGAGGGACAGGACTAGCGGGATCTTCAAAAGATACGCAGTATTTT.

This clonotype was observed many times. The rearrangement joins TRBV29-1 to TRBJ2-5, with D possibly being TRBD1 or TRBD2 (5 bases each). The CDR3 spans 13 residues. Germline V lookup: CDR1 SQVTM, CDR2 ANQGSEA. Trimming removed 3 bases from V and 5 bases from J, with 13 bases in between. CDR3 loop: CSVDLEGDETQYF. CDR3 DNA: TGCAGCGTTGATCTTGAAGGGGACGAGACCCAGTACTTC. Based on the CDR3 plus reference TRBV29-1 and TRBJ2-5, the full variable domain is SAVISQKPSRDICQRGTSLTIQCQVDSQVTMMFWYRQQPGQSLTLIATANQGSEATYESGFVIDKFPISRPNLTFSTLTVSNMSPEDSSIYLCSVDLEGDETQYFGPGTRLLVL.